The present T cell receptor beta chain was sequenced within a study of naive and memory T cell subsets. Study-wide findings and caveats: Potentially, T cell activation and differentiation skew this RNA-based measurement.

This CDR3 is built from 14 residues. The V end was cut by 9 bases, the J end by 5 bases, with 19 bases between. From germline, CDR1 is MDHEN and CDR2 SYDVKM. The library had UMIs added by 3' ligation of an oligonucleotide to TCR cDNA. Whole blood, approximately 2.3 ml, came from adult healthy volunteers. Input was roughly 1 to 1000 ng of DNase-treated total RNA without cell sorting. As concerns this clonotype: Its target is unknown.

The SP2 primer and nested alpha and beta constant region primers amplified ligated cDNA in four rounds. For blood and skin samples, reverse transcription used TCR alpha and beta constant primers. TCRdb re-called the UMI-ligation and nested PCR reads with MiXCR, one entry per CDR3 protein. This repertoire shows about 26,000 distinct CDR3 sequences, under 6.5% found once; its top ten account for around 7.4%. The origin of this receptor is an adult in good health. The specimen was blood. This chain joins TRBV28 and TRBJ2-5; weak D call: TRBD1 (6 bases). The chain's CDR3 is CARRRTGSGETQYF. Written as DNA, the CDR3 is TGTGCCAGAAGACGAACAGGGTCGGGTGAGACCCAGTACTTC.